The rows below give T cell receptor beta chains drawn from one sample of a study of CD8+ T cells in alopecia areata. The assay was immunoSEQ multiplex PCR, and TCRdb's table has in-frame clones only and misses some. This sample carries approximately 200,000 clones, 45% to 75% of them seen once, and the ten largest clones take over 3%. The sample here was CD4+ T cells sorted from blood, taken at week 4, from a patient treated with tofacitinib. The receptors were gathered from a human donor with alopecia areata. Both conserved end residues are part of each CDR3. A D gene is named only where the DNA matches it firmly. The listing skips clone size in some rows; elsewhere it reads once, few, many or a size class.

V gene: TRBV11-2
J gene: TRBJ1-2
D gene: NA
clone size: NA
CDR3 protein: CASTPSGGSYGYTF
CDR3 DNA: TGTGCCAGCACCCCCTCGGGGGGTAGCTATGGCTACACCTTC

V gene: TRBV5-1
J gene: TRBJ1-2
D gene: TRBD1
clone size: once
CDR3 protein: CASSSGTRGRGYGYTF
CDR3 DNA: TGCGCCAGCAGCTCTGGGACCAGGGGGCGCGGGTATGGCTACACCTTC

V gene: TRBV5-1
J gene: TRBJ2-5
D gene: TRBD2
clone size: NA
CDR3 protein: CASSVSGARETQYF
CDR3 DNA: TGCGCCAGCAGCGTCAGCGGGGCCCGGGAGACCCAGTACTTC

V gene: TRBV5-1
J gene: TRBJ1-2
D gene: TRBD1
clone size: NA
CDR3 protein: CASSWDGQAQHGYTF
CDR3 DNA: TGCGCCAGCAGCTGGGATGGACAGGCCCAGCATGGCTACACCTTC

V gene: TRBV7-9
J gene: TRBJ1-2
D gene: NA
clone size: NA
CDR3 protein: CASSLAGPYGYTF
CDR3 DNA: TGTGCCAGCAGCTTAGCGGGCCCTTATGGCTACACCTTC

V gene: TRBV29-1
J gene: TRBJ1-1
D gene: NA
clone size: NA
CDR3 protein: CSVVGRLNTEAFF
CDR3 DNA: TGCAGCGTTGTGGGCCGTCTGAACACTGAAGCTTTCTTT

V gene: TRBV5-1
J gene: TRBJ2-7
D gene: NA
clone size: few
CDR3 protein: CASSGAVQVGEQYF
CDR3 DNA: TGCGCCAGCAGCGGGGCAGTGCAAGTGGGCGAGCAGTACTTC

V gene: TRBV7-8
J gene: TRBJ2-1
D gene: TRBD2
clone size: once
CDR3 protein: CASSVGTRRSLSEQFF
CDR3 DNA: TGTGCCAGCAGCGTAGGGACTAGGAGGAGCCTTAGTGAGCAGTTCTTC

V gene: TRBV29-1
J gene: TRBJ1-1
D gene: NA
clone size: few
CDR3 protein: CSVERGLWNTEAFF
CDR3 DNA: TGCAGCGTGGAGAGGGGGTTGTGGAACACTGAAGCTTTCTTT

V gene: TRBV30
J gene: TRBJ2-7
D gene: TRBD1
clone size: few
CDR3 protein: CAGGTTGGRNEQYF
CDR3 DNA: TGTGCCGGGGGGACGACAGGGGGACGGAACGAGCAGTACTTC

V gene: TRBV9
J gene: TRBJ1-1
D gene: NA
clone size: NA
CDR3 protein: CASSGRDGNTEAFF
CDR3 DNA: TGTGCCAGCAGCGGGAGGGACGGGAACACTGAAGCTTTCTTT

V gene: TRBV5-1
J gene: TRBJ1-5
D gene: NA
clone size: NA
CDR3 protein: CASSPDGYRNQPQHF
CDR3 DNA: TGCGCCAGCAGCCCCGACGGGTACCGCAATCAGCCCCAGCATTTT

V gene: TRBV20-1
J gene: TRBJ1-3
D gene: NA
clone size: NA
CDR3 protein: CSARRGNTIYF
CDR3 DNA: TGCAGTGCTAGACGGGGAAACACCATATATTTT

V gene: TRBV15
J gene: TRBJ1-2
D gene: NA
clone size: NA
CDR3 protein: CATSRDLDLIDGYTF
CDR3 DNA: TGTGCCACCAGCAGAGATCTTGACTTAATAGATGGCTACACCTTC

V gene: TRBV25-1
J gene: TRBJ1-2
D gene: NA
clone size: NA
CDR3 protein: CASSELGGGWLNYGYTF
CDR3 DNA: TGTGCCAGCAGTGAATTAGGTGGAGGGTGGCTTAACTATGGCTACACCTTC

V gene: TRBV30
J gene: TRBJ2-7
D gene: NA
clone size: NA
CDR3 protein: CAWRTAGSTYEQYF
CDR3 DNA: TGTGCCTGGCGGACAGCGGGCAGCACCTACGAGCAGTACTTC

V gene: TRBV2
J gene: TRBJ1-6
D gene: NA
clone size: NA
CDR3 protein: CATIQTLPSPLHF
CDR3 DNA: TGTGCCACCATACAGACTCTCCCTTCGCCCCTCCACTTT

V gene: TRBV29-1
J gene: TRBJ1-1
D gene: NA
clone size: NA
CDR3 protein: CKGLLNTEAFF
CDR3 DNA: TGCAAGGGACTGCTGAACACTGAAGCTTTCTTT

V gene: TRBV29-1
J gene: TRBJ2-2
D gene: TRBD1
clone size: NA
CDR3 protein: CSVRHRGTGELFF
CDR3 DNA: TGCAGCGTTCGGCACAGGGGGACCGGGGAGCTGTTTTTT

V gene: TRBV9
J gene: TRBJ1-5
D gene: NA
clone size: NA
CDR3 protein: CASSPRREGQPQHF
CDR3 DNA: TGTGCCAGCAGCCCCCGGAGGGAGGGCCAGCCCCAGCATTTT

V gene: TRBV7-2
J gene: TRBJ1-2
D gene: NA
clone size: NA
CDR3 protein: CASSSLEGYGYTF
CDR3 DNA: TGTGCCAGCAGCTCCCTGGAGGGCTATGGCTACACCTTC

V gene: TRBV29-1
J gene: TRBJ2-3
D gene: TRBD2
clone size: NA
CDR3 protein: CSVRTSGGRSTDTQYF
CDR3 DNA: TGCAGCGTTAGGACTAGCGGGGGCCGGAGCACAGATACGCAGTATTTT

V gene: TRBV7-9
J gene: TRBJ2-2
D gene: NA
clone size: NA
CDR3 protein: CASSSLKGAGELFF
CDR3 DNA: TGTGCCAGCAGCTCCCTGAAGGGGGCCGGGGAGCTGTTTTTT

V gene: TRBV7-2
J gene: TRBJ1-2
D gene: NA
clone size: NA
CDR3 protein: CASRLQGGYGYTF
CDR3 DNA: TGTGCCAGCAGATTACAGGGAGGGTATGGCTACACCTTC

V gene: TRBV7-8
J gene: TRBJ2-3
D gene: NA
clone size: NA
CDR3 protein: CASSLRSDTQYF
CDR3 DNA: TGTGCCAGCAGCTTACGATCAGATACGCAGTATTTT

V gene: TRBV29-1
J gene: TRBJ1-1
D gene: NA
clone size: NA
CDR3 protein: CSVGRVLTNTEAFF
CDR3 DNA: TGCAGCGTGGGAAGGGTACTAACGAACACTGAAGCTTTCTTT

V gene: TRBV25-1
J gene: TRBJ2-6
D gene: TRBD1
clone size: few
CDR3 protein: CASSEETGGKSGANVLTF
CDR3 DNA: TGTGCCAGCAGTGAGGAGACAGGGGGCAAATCTGGGGCCAACGTCCTGACTTTC

V gene: TRBV11-3
J gene: TRBJ2-5
D gene: TRBD2
clone size: few
CDR3 protein: CASSLGGGETQYF
CDR3 DNA: TGTGCCAGCAGCTTAGGCGGGGGAGAGACCCAGTACTTC